This T cell receptor beta chain was retrieved from a study of T cell responses to AZD1222 COVID-19 vaccine. Overall study: Second-dose intervals of approximately 4 or approximately 12 weeks were pooled.

The assay was immunoSEQ multiplex PCR, and TCRdb's table has in-frame clones only and misses some. The table shows some 130,000 clones, with 80% to 90% occurring only once. Study results and caveats: Just five to seven people given AZD1222 tested seropositive at baseline. Compared with day 0, the breadth and depth of the Spike-specific TCR repertoire rose significantly after two doses of AZD1222. Donors skewed white British and female; clonal diversity was possibly underestimated.

V lost 6 bases, J lost 9 bases, and 17 bases stayed unmatched. This CDR3 comprises 17 residues. CDR1 and CDR2 (germline): SGHTA, FQGNSA. A word on this clone: The target antigen is unknown.

The receptor was isolated from an adult in good health. This rearrangement joins TRBV7-2 to TRBJ1-6; 7 bases map to TRBD1. Sequences were derived from peripheral blood, sampled on day 0 of AZD1222 vaccination. The CDR3 DNA sequence: TGTGCCAGCAGGGAGTCGACAGGGATTGGGGTGGGTTCACCCCTCCACTTT. It specifies CASRESTGIGVGSPLHF.